This T cell receptor beta chain was identified during a study of cytomegalovirus exposure and HLA in healthy donors. Study information: Earlier, 95 million to 140 million unique TCR beta sequences were recovered from 170 million or so T cells by an analysis. Study results and limitations: Solely CMV serostatus was available to characterize immune exposure. TCR beta V- and J-gene trimming, according to a later analysis, was linked to a missense DCLRE1C variant. Upon later analysis, HLA-associated TCR beta chains proved more clonally expanded than other, equally common chains.

A note on this clone: Its antigen is undetermined.

Trimming stripped 3 bases from V and 7 bases from J, with 16 bases between. Germline V gene data show CDR1 as SEHNR and CDR2 as FQNEAQ (reference sequence). CDR3 size: 15 residues. Primers included in the PCR were 60 Vbeta and 13 Jbeta primers. Here immunoSEQ multiplex PCR was the method, and the copy in TCRdb shows in-frame clones only, minus some. The sample has some 170,000 clones, about four fifths seen once. The source is a woman between 18 and 29 years old in good health and CMV-seropositive. The chain carries TRBV7-9 and TRBJ2-1, with D perhaps TRBD2 (7 bases). The sample consisted of PBMCs. The CDR3 DNA is TGTGCCAGCAGCTTGGGTGGGGGGGGGCCAAATGAGCAGTTCTTC. Translation: CASSLGGGGPNEQFF. The whole variable domain, remainder taken from reference TRBV7-9 and TRBJ2-1, is DTGVSQNPRHKITKRGQNVTFRCDPISEHNRLYWYRQTLGQGPEFLTYFQNEAQLEKSRLLSDRFSAERPKGSFSTLEIQRTEQGDSAMYLCASSLGGGGPNEQFFGPGTRLTVL.